The clone carrying this T cell receptor (beta chain) was seen more than once but under ten times. The sample comes from a study of response to subunit inactivated influenza vaccine. The V gene's germline CDR1 is MGHRA and CDR2 YSYEKL. The ends were cut back, 4 bases at V and 2 bases at J, with 14 bases in the middle. The CDR3 extends over 15 amino acids. Via MiXCR, TCRdb re-called the RT-PCR reads, giving one row per CDR3 protein. The data hold 450,000 to 550,000 distinct CDR3 sequences, with 25% observed a single time. The origin of this receptor is a man in his fifties or sixties who received an inactivated influenza vaccine. This sequence joins TRBV4-1 and TRBJ2-5, with unresolved D. The sample was CD4+ T cells sorted from PBMCs, taken 5 to 6 days after vaccination. The CDR3 nucleotides are TGCGCCAGCAGCCGCGGCAAAGCGAGTCAAGAGACCCAGTACTTC. This gives the protein CASSRGKASQETQYF.